This T cell receptor (beta chain) was observed in a study of neurological immune-mediated disorders. Study findings and constraints: The absence of any CDR3 amino acid sequence shared by expanded clones across subjects suggests that repertoires were private in all groups.

CDR3 length equals 13 residues. V lost 3 bases, J lost 10 bases, and 16 bases lay in between. Per germline, CDR1 SGHKS and CDR2 YYEKEE (reference sequence). Documented time point: technical triplicate 3. A word on this clonotype: The antigen is not known.

MiXCR was run by TCRdb on the 5' RACE reads, yielding one entry per CDR3 protein. The sample includes about 44,000 distinct CDR3 sequences, 20% to 25% seen only once; the top ten take around 4.7%. Sequenced sample: PBMCs. The TCR originated in a man in his 60s with HTLV-1-associated myelopathy (HAM/TSP). This chain links TRBV5-5 with TRBJ1-1, with D unclear. CDR3 loop: CASSSPGPYAAFF. The CDR3 DNA sequence: TGTGCCAGCAGCTCACCGGGCCCCTACGCAGCTTTCTTT.